The T cell receptor (beta chain) described here comes from a study of T cells in Graves' hyperthyroidism and ophthalmopathy (dated by TCRdb to about 2019). With regard to the full study: Peripheral blood samples were taken at the time of initial diagnosis, prior to any treatment. TCR V-J signatures able to tell the groups apart were searched for in a discovery cohort of 100 or so patients, of whom approximately 40 had Graves' ophthalmopathy and 57 had stable Graves' hyperthyroidism. An independent validation cohort of under 20 hyperthyroidism patients and approximately 15 patients who later progressed to ophthalmopathy tested prospective prediction of ophthalmopathy. For training and testing, the roughly 97 patients in the discovery cohort were randomly divided in a 7:3 ratio. In addition, the study compared T-cell repertoires in thyroid tissue and in blood from about 6 Graves' hyperthyroidism patients. Following sampling, methimazole starting at 30 mg daily was given to hyperthyroidism patients, and high-dose intravenous methylprednisolone was given to ophthalmopathy patients. The paper describes TCR Vbeta CDR3 sequencing of 120 to 150 peripheral blood samples, made up of about 40 ophthalmopathy patients, 70 to 75 hyperthyroidism patients and roughly 17 progressor patients. What the research found in general, with its limitations: A model built on a 13 V-J signature distinguished ophthalmopathy from stable hyperthyroidism, reaching about 89% sensitivity and around 81% specificity in cross-validation and 80%/75% in testing. Most expanded thyroid clonotypes (frequency above 0.001) were also detected in blood, a finding suggesting that blood repertoires may reflect thyroid immune responses. Sample size was not statistically predetermined, and investigators were not blinded to group allocation. In validation, the model predicted progression to ophthalmopathy a median of roughly 6.2 months before onset, with 70% to 71% sensitivity and 72.22% specificity.

Stable Graves' hyperthyroidism was defined as no progression to ophthalmopathy during 18 months of follow-up. Hyperthyroidism patients were aged 18 to 65 years and newly diagnosed, with disease duration of less than 2 months. Any patient with an uncontrolled infection, another autoimmune disease, pregnancy or lactation was excluded. Diagnoses were based on clinical symptoms, serum thyroxine and TRAb, thyroid ultrasound and orbital computed tomography. Ficoll-Paque density gradient centrifugation was used to isolate PBMCs from 9.5 to 10 ml of fresh peripheral blood. Total RNA was extracted with Trizol reagent, and quality was checked on an Agilent 2100 Bioanalyzer. On this clonotype: Its antigen is still unknown. Sequence at one end of the junction differs from germline and may be a read error.

TCR beta CDR3 regions were amplified from RNA transcripts. For the first round of RT-PCR on the TCR CDR3, the HTBI primer set was used together with the Qiagen OneStep RT-PCR kit. Libraries were constructed in a second round of multiplex PCR, after which size selection and purification were performed. Libraries were sequenced paired-end with 100 bp reads on an Illumina HiSeq2000. On the authors' methods: SOAPnuke was used to process the raw data, removing reads that contained adapters or uncalled bases, had a mean Phred below 15, or lacked an exact match to the constant primer or identifier. COPE v1.2.5 was used to merge high-quality paired reads, and clonotypes were defined as unique nucleotide sequences. Clonotypes were aligned to IMGT TRBV, TRBD and TRBJ reference segments using MiTCR v1.1. Analysis was restricted to V-J combinations with a frequency above 0.0001, which covered roughly 99% of repertoires. A TCS score was defined as the ratio of F50 (clonal expansion) to E x V (chaos), with BLOSUM62-based TCRdist applied between CDR3 peptides within each V-J. Welch's t-statistics and random forest reduced roughly 500 V-J features to under 15, which were used in a naive Bayes classifier (R e1071). TCRdb handled the public reads itself, with Q25 trimming in fastp and clone calling in MiXCR, and kept productive beta chains. When rows share a CDR3 protein, they turn into one entry using the most common DNA and genes. TCRdb assigned the V and J calls; the authors' analysis was not used. This sample has under 400,000 distinct CDR3 sequences in its table, and 16% of those were observed once. Approximately 35% of the sample is held by the ten biggest clonotypes.

The CDR3 has 16 amino acids, counting the end cysteine and phenylalanine. Only the CDR3 portion is preserved as DNA: 48 bases, with reading frame beginning at the first base. Based on the germline V gene, the CDR1 and CDR2 sequences are MDHEN and SYDVKM. The sequence came from a man in his thirties or forties with Graves' hyperthyroidism. Specimen: blood. The chain joins TRBV28 to TRBJ1-4, with TRBD1 matching 8 junction bases. The sequenced DNA: TGTGTCAGCAGTTTATGGGCCGGGACAGGAGGTGAAAAACTGTTTTTT. This translates into CVSSLWAGTGGEKLFF. With the portions outside the CDR3 filled from the reference TRBV28 and TRBJ1-4 genes, the complete variable region becomes DVKVTQSSRYLVKRTGEKVFLECVQDMDHENMFWYRQDPGLGLRLIYFSYDVKMKEKGDIPEGYSVSREKKERFSLILESASTNQTSMYLCVSSLWAGTGGEKLFFGSGTQLSVL.